This T cell receptor beta chain was sequenced for a study of blood T cell repertoires in COVID-19. Whole-study context: Sites across the United States, Italy and Spain contributed samples from acute and convalescent COVID-19. From T cells, B-cell-depleted T cells, or PBMCs came the material, which was cDNA or gDNA.

The protocol was immunoSEQ multiplex PCR, while the TCRdb copy is restricted to in-frame clones and leaves out a portion. The sample holds roughly 260,000 clones; about nine tenths are singletons and the top ten take approximately 3.8%. After removal of 5 bases from V and 1 base from J, the junction contained 9 bases not matched to a gene. Germline assignment: CDR1 MNHEY and CDR2 SMNVEV (reference sequence). The CDR3 sequence is 17 residues long. This clonotype originated in a man aged 55 to 70 who had recovered from COVID-19. The chain recombines TRBV27 with TRBJ1-5; 9 nucleotides match TRBD1. Source material: peripheral blood. The CDR3 spells CASSALNRGQSNQPQHF. CDR3 sequence (DNA): TGTGCCAGCAGTGCCCTGAACAGGGGGCAAAGCAATCAGCCCCAGCATTTT.